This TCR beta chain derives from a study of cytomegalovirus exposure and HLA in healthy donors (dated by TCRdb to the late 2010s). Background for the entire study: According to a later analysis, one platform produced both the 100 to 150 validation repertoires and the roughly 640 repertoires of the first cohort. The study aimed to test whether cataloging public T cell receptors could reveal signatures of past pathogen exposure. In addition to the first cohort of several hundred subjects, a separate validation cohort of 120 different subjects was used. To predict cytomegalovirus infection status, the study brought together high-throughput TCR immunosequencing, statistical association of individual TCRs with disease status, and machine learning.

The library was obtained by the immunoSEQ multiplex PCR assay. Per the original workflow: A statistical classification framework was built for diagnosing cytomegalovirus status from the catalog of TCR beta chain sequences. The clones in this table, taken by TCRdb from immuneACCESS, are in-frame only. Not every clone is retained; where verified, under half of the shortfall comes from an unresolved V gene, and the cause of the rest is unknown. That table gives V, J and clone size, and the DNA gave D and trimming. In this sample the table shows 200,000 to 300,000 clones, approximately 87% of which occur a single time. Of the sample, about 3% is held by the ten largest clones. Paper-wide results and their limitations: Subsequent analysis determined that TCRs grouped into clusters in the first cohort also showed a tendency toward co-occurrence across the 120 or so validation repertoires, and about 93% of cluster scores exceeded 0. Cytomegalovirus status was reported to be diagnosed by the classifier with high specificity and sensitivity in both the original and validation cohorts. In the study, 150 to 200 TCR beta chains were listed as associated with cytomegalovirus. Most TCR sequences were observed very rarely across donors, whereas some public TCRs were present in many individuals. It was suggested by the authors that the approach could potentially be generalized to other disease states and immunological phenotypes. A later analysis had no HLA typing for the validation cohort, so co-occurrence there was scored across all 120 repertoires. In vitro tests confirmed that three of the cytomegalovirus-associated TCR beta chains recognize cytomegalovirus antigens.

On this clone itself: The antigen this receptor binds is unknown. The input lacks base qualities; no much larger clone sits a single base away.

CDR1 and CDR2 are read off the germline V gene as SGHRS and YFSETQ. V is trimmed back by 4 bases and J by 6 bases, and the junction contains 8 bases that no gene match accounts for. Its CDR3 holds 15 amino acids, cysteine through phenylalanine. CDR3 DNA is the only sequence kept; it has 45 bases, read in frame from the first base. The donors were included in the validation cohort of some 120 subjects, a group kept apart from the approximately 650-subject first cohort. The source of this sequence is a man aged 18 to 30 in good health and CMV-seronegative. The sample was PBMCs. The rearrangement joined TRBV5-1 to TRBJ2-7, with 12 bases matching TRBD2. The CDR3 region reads CASSTTSGSPGEQYF. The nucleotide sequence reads TGCGCCAGCAGCACGACTAGCGGGAGTCCGGGCGAGCAGTACTTC.